Listed below are T cell receptor beta chains from one sample, sequenced in a study of radiation and T cells in renal cell carcinoma. TCRdb's copy holds only in-frame clones and misses some; the assay was immunoSEQ multiplex PCR. The data show 100,000 to 150,000 clones, over 75% seen once. This sample comprised blood, obtained from a patient whose treatment included radiotherapy and nephrectomy. The receptor set was obtained from a man aged 50 or older with renal cell carcinoma. Both conserved end residues are part of each CDR3. D genes are given only for firm matches. The size entry is marked missing in some rows and otherwise reads once, few, many or a size class.

d_gene,v_gene,len,abundance,j_gene,CDR3aa,CDR3nt
TRBD1,TRBV7-9,15,NA,TRBJ1-5,CASSSGQSGNQPQHF,TGTGCCAGCAGCTCGGGACAGTCGGGCAATCAGCCCCAGCATTTT
NA,TRBV2,15,NA,TRBJ1-2,CASSGELGVTYGYTF,TGTGCCAGCAGTGGAGAACTCGGTGTTACCTATGGCTACACCTTC
NA,TRBV11-2,12,NA,TRBJ2-7,CASSLEKGEQYF,TGTGCCAGCAGCTTAGAAAAGGGCGAGCAGTACTTC
TRBD1,TRBV9,14,NA,TRBJ2-7,CASSRQGDSYEQYF,TGTGCCAGCAGCCGACAGGGGGATAGCTACGAGCAGTACTTC
NA,TRBV7-8,16,NA,TRBJ1-6,CASSPEGRGFNSPLHF,TGTGCCAGCAGCCCGGAAGGCCGGGGGTTTAATTCACCCCTCCACTTT
TRBD1,TRBV6-5,15,medium-sized,TRBJ1-5,CASSATGGGGQPQHF,TGTGCCAGCAGTGCTACAGGGGGAGGCGGTCAGCCCCAGCATTTT
TRBD2,TRBV4-1,16,NA,TRBJ2-5,CASSQGFSGSIETQYF,TGCGCCAGCAGCCAAGGATTTAGCGGGAGTATCGAGACCCAGTACTTC
NA,TRBV6-1,11,few,TRBJ2-7,CASSAPYEQYF,TGTGCCAGCAGTGCCCCCTACGAGCAGTACTTC
TRBD2,TRBV19,14,NA,TRBJ2-7,CASSKGLDNYEQYF,TGTGCCAGTAGTAAGGGACTAGATAACTACGAGCAGTACTTC
NA,TRBV6-5,15,NA,TRBJ2-7,CASRPRGASSYEQYF,TGTGCCAGCAGGCCCCGCGGGGCGAGCTCCTACGAGCAGTACTTC
TRBD2,TRBV5-1,18,NA,TRBJ2-3,CASSPGTSGRAGTDTQYF,TGCGCCAGCAGCCCCGGGACTAGCGGGAGGGCCGGGACAGATACGCAGTATTTT
NA,TRBV18,13,NA,TRBJ1-6,CASSPPSADGLHF,TGTGCCAGCTCACCACCTTCTGCGGATGGGCTCCACTTT
NA,TRBV6-6,12,few,TRBJ1-2,CASSFDADGYTF,TGTGCCAGCAGTTTCGATGCGGATGGCTACACCTTC
NA,TRBV18,11,NA,TRBJ2-3,CASLATDTQYF,TGTGCCAGCTTAGCCACAGATACGCAGTATTTT
NA,TRBV28,13,NA,TRBJ1-1,CASRWTGNTEAFF,TGTGCCAGCAGATGGACGGGGAACACTGAAGCTTTCTTT
NA,TRBV11-2,15,NA,TRBJ2-1,CASSFADQQYNEQFF,TGTGCCAGCAGCTTTGCGGACCAGCAGTATAATGAGCAGTTCTTC
TRBD1,TRBV2,14,few,TRBJ1-1,CASGTGLQNTEAFF,TGTGCCAGTGGGACAGGGCTACAGAACACTGAAGCTTTCTTT
NA,TRBV5-1,14,once,TRBJ2-7,CASSLGQDPYEQYF,TGCGCCAGCAGCTTGGGACAGGACCCCTACGAGCAGTACTTC
TRBD1,TRBV5-1,15,NA,TRBJ2-5,CASSHRQGLQETQYF,TGCGCCAGCAGCCACCGACAGGGCCTACAAGAGACCCAGTACTTC
TRBD2,TRBV7-7,15,NA,TRBJ2-3,CASSLIAGGTDTQYF,TGTGCTAGCAGCTTAATAGCGGGGGGCACAGATACGCAGTATTTT
NA,TRBV11-3,17,NA,TRBJ1-6,CASSLTTAGRHNSPLHF,TGTGCCAGCAGCCTGACTACCGCGGGGCGACATAATTCACCCCTCCACTTT
TRBD1,TRBV6-4,20,NA,TRBJ1-1,CASSLLNHVRTGFLGTEAFF,TGTGCCAGCAGCCTACTCAATCACGTCCGGACAGGGTTCTTGGGCACTGAAGCTTTCTTT
NA,TRBV12-2,18,NA,TRBJ1-5,CASRLVRGQGSSNQPQHF,TGTGCAAGTCGCTTAGTAAGGGGACAGGGGAGCAGCAATCAGCCCCAGCATTTT
NA,TRBV7-6,14,once,TRBJ1-5,CASSLDSRNQPQHF,TGTGCCAGCAGCTTGGACTCCCGCAATCAGCCCCAGCATTTT
NA,TRBV9,15,NA,TRBJ1-1,CASSVDMGKVAEAFF,TGTGCCAGCAGCGTAGATATGGGGAAGGTCGCTGAAGCTTTCTTT
NA,TRBV30,13,NA,TRBJ1-1,CAWSVGQGTEAFF,TGTGCCTGGAGTGTTGGGCAGGGCACTGAAGCTTTCTTT
NA,TRBV9,17,NA,TRBJ2-1,CASSVGLQGSSYNEQFF,TGTGCCAGCAGCGTAGGCTTACAGGGTAGCTCCTACAATGAGCAGTTCTTC
TRBD2,TRBV7-2,14,NA,TRBJ2-3,CASSRTSATDTQYF,TGTGCCAGCAGCCGCACTAGCGCTACAGATACGCAGTATTTT
NA,TRBV19,16,NA,TRBJ2-3,CASSIDLGRSTDTQYF,TGTGCCAGTAGTATAGATCTCGGGAGAAGCACAGATACGCAGTATTTT
TRBD1,TRBV7-9,14,NA,TRBJ2-3,CATLTGGPTDTQYF,TGTGCCACCTTGACAGGGGGTCCCACAGATACGCAGTATTTT
NA,TRBV7-2,16,NA,TRBJ1-1,CASTPGQGRRDTEAFF,TGTGCCAGCACCCCCGGGCAGGGTAGGAGAGACACTGAAGCTTTCTTT
TRBD1,TRBV5-1,15,NA,TRBJ1-4,CASSYTGDYSEKLFF,TGCGCCAGCAGCTATACAGGGGATTATAGTGAAAAACTGTTTTTT
NA,TRBV2,16,once,TRBJ2-6,CASSPTGSSGANVLTF,TGTGCCAGCTCCCCGACAGGCTCCTCTGGGGCCAACGTCCTGACTTTC
NA,TRBV9,15,NA,TRBJ1-2,CASSVASETNYGYTF,TGTGCCAGCAGCGTAGCGTCAGAAACTAACTATGGCTACACCTTC
NA,TRBV11-2,16,NA,TRBJ2-7,CASSLVGTVRVHEQYF,TGTGCCAGCAGCTTAGTGGGAACAGTTCGGGTACACGAGCAGTACTTC
TRBD2,TRBV5-1,13,NA,TRBJ2-7,CASSWSGGREQYF,TGCGCCAGCAGCTGGAGCGGGGGGAGGGAGCAGTACTTC
TRBD1,TRBV5-1,16,NA,TRBJ2-3,CASSITGGAVKDTQYF,TGCGCCAGCAGCATAACAGGGGGCGCCGTGAAAGATACGCAGTATTTT
TRBD2,TRBV11-2,15,once,TRBJ2-7,CASSLASGDSYEQYF,TGTGCCAGCAGCTTAGCTAGCGGGGACTCCTACGAGCAGTACTTC
NA,TRBV6-6,13,once,TRBJ1-1,CASALELNTEAFF,TGTGCCAGCGCCCTCGAGCTGAACACTGAAGCTTTCTTT
TRBD1,TRBV6-1,15,NA,TRBJ2-1,CASNRDRISSYEQFF,TGTGCCAGCAACCGGGACAGGATCTCATCGTATGAGCAGTTCTTC
TRBD1,TRBV6-5,15,NA,TRBJ1-2,CASSTTGGENYGYTF,TGTGCCAGCAGCACGACAGGGGGCGAGAACTATGGCTACACCTTC
TRBD2,TRBV6-5,15,NA,TRBJ2-1,CASSYRSGGADEQFF,TGTGCCAGCAGTTATCGTAGCGGGGGGGCGGATGAGCAGTTCTTC
TRBD1,TRBV6-5,14,NA,TRBJ2-5,CASRGQGGGETQYF,TGTGCCAGCCGCGGACAGGGTGGGGGAGAGACCCAGTACTTC
NA,TRBV6-5,16,NA,TRBJ1-2,CASSYSFQAGTYGYTF,TGTGCCAGCAGTTACTCGTTTCAGGCAGGCACCTATGGCTACACCTTC
NA,TRBV6-1,15,NA,TRBJ1-2,CASSPGTLANYGYTF,TGTGCCAGCAGTCCCGGGACACTCGCAAACTATGGCTACACCTTC
TRBD1,TRBV10-3,15,NA,TRBJ2-3,CAIMGDRISTDTQYF,TGTGCCATCATGGGGGACAGGATTAGCACAGATACGCAGTATTTT
NA,TRBV7-3,13,NA,TRBJ2-5,CASSRGQSETQYF,TGTGCCAGCAGCCGTGGACAGAGCGAGACCCAGTACTTC
NA,TRBV4-3,17,NA,TRBJ2-5,CASSQDFGDIGSGTQYF,TGCGCCAGCAGCCAAGATTTCGGGGACATTGGGTCGGGGACCCAGTACTTC
NA,TRBV6-6,14,NA,TRBJ2-7,CASSYSAEIYEQYF,TGTGCCAGCAGTTACTCCGCGGAGATCTACGAGCAGTACTTC
TRBD1,TRBV28,15,NA,TRBJ2-2,CASRPQGADTGELFF,TGTGCCAGCAGGCCACAGGGGGCGGACACCGGGGAGCTGTTTTTT
NA,TRBV6-6,14,NA,TRBJ2-7,CASSPISDRYEQYF,TGTGCCAGCAGTCCCATATCTGATCGCTACGAGCAGTACTTC
TRBD2,TRBV7-2,14,NA,TRBJ2-3,CASSPTGGSDTQYF,TGTGCCAGCAGCCCAACGGGGGGATCAGATACGCAGTATTTT
NA,TRBV7-9,14,NA,TRBJ1-1,CASSLLPSNTEAFF,TGTGCCAGCAGCTTGTTACCTAGTAACACTGAAGCTTTCTTT
NA,TRBV7-9,14,NA,TRBJ1-1,CASSLKDRSTEAFF,TGTGCCAGCAGCTTAAAAGACAGAAGCACTGAAGCTTTCTTT
TRBD1,TRBV5-1,16,NA,TRBJ2-7,CASSLTSGTGTYEQYF,TGCGCCAGCAGCTTGACCTCCGGGACAGGTACCTACGAGCAGTACTTC
TRBD1,TRBV10-3,16,NA,TRBJ2-1,CAISTQRTGAYNEQFF,TGTGCCATCAGTACCCAACGGACAGGGGCCTACAATGAGCAGTTCTTC
NA,TRBV4-1,16,NA,TRBJ2-1,CASSQETGRDFNEQFF,TGCGCCAGCAGCCAAGAGACAGGGAGGGATTTCAATGAGCAGTTCTTC